This TCR beta chain came from a study of cytomegalovirus exposure and HLA in healthy donors. Trimming removed 6 bases from V and 4 bases from J, with 16 bases in between. Germline CDR1 reads MDHEN; CDR2 reads SYDVKM. CDR3 length: 16 amino acids. Study-level results: Presence/absence results assume similar sequencing depth per donor, which may not hold. Whilst most TCR sequences proved rare, a subset of public TCRs occurred across many donors.

The PCR used 60 Vbeta and 13 Jbeta primers. Only in-frame clones appear in the TCRdb table, and some are missing; sequencing was by immunoSEQ multiplex PCR. The table shows 70,000 to 90,000 clones, with roughly 70% occurring only once. Healthy donors of bone marrow made up the group. Details on this clone: Its antigen is currently unknown.

The TCR originated in a man between 60 and 75 years old in good health and CMV-seropositive. Sequencing was done on a sample of PBMCs. The chain combines TRBV28 with TRBJ1-6; tentatively, D is TRBD1 (6 bases). The CDR3 nucleotides are TGTGCCAGCAGCGACAGGTCCGCTTTGTATAATTCACCCCTCCACTTT. Its protein is CASSDRSALYNSPLHF.